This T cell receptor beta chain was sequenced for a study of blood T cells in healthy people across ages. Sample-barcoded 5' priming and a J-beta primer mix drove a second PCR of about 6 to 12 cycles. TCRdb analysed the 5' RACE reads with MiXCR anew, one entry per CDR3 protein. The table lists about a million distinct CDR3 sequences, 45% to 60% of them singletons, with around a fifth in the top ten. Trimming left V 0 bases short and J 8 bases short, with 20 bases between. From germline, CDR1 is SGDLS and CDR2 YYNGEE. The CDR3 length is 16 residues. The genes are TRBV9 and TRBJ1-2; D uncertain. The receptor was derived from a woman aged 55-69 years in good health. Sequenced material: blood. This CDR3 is CASSVAGRRLIGGYTF. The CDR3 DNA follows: TGTGCCAGCAGCGTAGCAGGCAGGAGGCTAATTGGGGGCTACACCTTC.